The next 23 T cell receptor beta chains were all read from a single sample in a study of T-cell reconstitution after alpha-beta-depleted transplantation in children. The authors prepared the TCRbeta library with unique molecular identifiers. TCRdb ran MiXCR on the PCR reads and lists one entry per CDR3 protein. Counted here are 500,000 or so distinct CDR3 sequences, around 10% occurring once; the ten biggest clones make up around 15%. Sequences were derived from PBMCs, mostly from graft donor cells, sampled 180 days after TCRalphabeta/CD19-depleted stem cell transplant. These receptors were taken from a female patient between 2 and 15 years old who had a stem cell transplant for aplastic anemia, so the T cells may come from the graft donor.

CDR3 residues: CAWKTTFTPPNEKLFF. CDR3 nucleotides: TGTGCCTGGAAGACGACCTTTACACCTCCTAATGAAAAACTGTTTTTT. V usage is TRBV30 and J usage is TRBJ1-4; no definite D call. CDR1 is GTSNPN and CDR2 is SVGIG in the germline V gene (reference sequence). The V and J ends lost 4 bases and 3 bases respectively, with 18 bases between them. The CDR3 runs to 16 residues.

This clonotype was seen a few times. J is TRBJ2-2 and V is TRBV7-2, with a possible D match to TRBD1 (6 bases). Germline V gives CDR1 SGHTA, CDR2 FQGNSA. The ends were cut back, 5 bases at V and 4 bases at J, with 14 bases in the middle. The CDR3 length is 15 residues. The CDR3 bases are TGTGCCAGCAGCGTAGGGGGATTTATCACCGGGGAGCTGTTTTTT. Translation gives CASSVGGFITGELFF.

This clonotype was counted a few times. The CDR3 region is CASSLRDTASYNEQFF. The CDR3 DNA reads TGCGCCAGCAGCTTGCGGGATACAGCCTCCTACAATGAGCAGTTCTTC. The chain joins TRBV5-1 to TRBJ2-1, with D possibly matching TRBD2 (5 bases). The germline gives CDR1 SGHRS, CDR2 YFSETQ. The CDR3 covers 16 residues. V was pared by 1 base and J by 0 bases, with 11 bases between. Using reference TRBV5-1 and TRBJ2-1 for the parts outside the CDR3, the full variable domain is KAGVTQTPRYLIKTRGQQVTLSCSPISGHRSVSWYQQTPGQGLQFLFEYFSETQRNKGNFPGRFSGRQFSNSRSEMNVSTLELGDSALYLCASSLRDTASYNEQFFGPGTRLTVL.

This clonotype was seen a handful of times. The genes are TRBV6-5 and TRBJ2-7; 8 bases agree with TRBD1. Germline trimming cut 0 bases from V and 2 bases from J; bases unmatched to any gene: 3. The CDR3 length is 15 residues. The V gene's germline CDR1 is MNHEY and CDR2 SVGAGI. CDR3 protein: CASSYSTGDPYEQYF. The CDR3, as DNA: TGTGCCAGCAGTTACTCGACAGGGGACCCCTACGAGCAGTACTTC.

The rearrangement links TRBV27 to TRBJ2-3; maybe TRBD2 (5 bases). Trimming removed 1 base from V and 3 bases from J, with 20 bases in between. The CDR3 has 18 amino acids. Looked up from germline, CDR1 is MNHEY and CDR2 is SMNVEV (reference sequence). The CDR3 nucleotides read TGTGCCAGCAGTTTATTCGGGATTGAGGGAGATCGTACAGATACGCAGTATTTT. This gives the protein CASSLFGIEGDRTDTQYF.

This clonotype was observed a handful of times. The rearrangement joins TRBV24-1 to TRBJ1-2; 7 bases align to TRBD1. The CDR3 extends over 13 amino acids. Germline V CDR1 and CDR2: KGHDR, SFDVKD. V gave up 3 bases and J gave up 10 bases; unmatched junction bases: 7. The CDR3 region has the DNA TGTGCCACCAGTGATGCTGACAGGGAGGACTACACCTTC. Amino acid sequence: CATSDADREDYTF.

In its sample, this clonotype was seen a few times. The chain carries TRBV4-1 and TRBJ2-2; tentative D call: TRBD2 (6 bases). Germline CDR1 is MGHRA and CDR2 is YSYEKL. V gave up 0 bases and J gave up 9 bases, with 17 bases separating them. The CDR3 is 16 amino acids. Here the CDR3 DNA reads TGCGCCAGCAGCCAAGATCCCGGGAGTAGTCCCTGGGAGCTGTTTTTT. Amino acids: CASSQDPGSSPWELFF.

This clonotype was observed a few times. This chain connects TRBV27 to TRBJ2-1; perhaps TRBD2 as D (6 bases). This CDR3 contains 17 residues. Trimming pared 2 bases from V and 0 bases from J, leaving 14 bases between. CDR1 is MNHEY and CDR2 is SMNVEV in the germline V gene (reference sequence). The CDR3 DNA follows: TGTGCCAGCAGTTTACGGAGCGGGCCGAGCTCCTACAATGAGCAGTTCTTC. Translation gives CASSLRSGPSSYNEQFF.

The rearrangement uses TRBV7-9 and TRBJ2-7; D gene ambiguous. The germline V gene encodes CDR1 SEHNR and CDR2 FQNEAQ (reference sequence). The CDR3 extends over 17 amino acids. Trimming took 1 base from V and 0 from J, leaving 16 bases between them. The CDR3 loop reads CASSLGRKLGHSYEQYV. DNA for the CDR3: TGTGCCAGCAGCTTAGGTAGGAAGTTGGGCCACTCCTACGAGCAGTACGTC.

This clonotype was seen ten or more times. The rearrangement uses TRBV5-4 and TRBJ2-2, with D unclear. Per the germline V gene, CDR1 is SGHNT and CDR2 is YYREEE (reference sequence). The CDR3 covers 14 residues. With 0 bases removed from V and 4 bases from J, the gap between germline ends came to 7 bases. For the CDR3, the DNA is TGTGCCAGCAGCTTGGACAGAGGCACCGGGGAGCTGTTTTTT. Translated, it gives CASSLDRGTGELFF.

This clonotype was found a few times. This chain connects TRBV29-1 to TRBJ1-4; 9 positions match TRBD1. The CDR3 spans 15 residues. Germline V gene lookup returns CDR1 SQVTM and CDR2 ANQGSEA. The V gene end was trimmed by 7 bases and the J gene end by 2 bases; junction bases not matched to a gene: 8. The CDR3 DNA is TGCAGCGAGATACAGGGGGCGGCCACTAATGAAAAACTGTTTTTT. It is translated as CSEIQGAATNEKLFF.

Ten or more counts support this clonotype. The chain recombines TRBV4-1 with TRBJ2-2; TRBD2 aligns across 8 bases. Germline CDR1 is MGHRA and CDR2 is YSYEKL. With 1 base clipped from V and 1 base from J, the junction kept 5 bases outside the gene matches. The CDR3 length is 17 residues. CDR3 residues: CASSQVGSGRNTGELFF. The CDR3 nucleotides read TGCGCCAGCAGCCAAGTAGGAAGCGGGAGGAACACCGGGGAGCTGTTTTTT.

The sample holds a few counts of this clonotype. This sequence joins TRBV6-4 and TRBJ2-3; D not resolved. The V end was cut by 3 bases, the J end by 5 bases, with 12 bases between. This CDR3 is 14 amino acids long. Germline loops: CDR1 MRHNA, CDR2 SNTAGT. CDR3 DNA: TGTGCCAGCAGTGAGGACCTGCCGCGAGATACGCAGTATTTT. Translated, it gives CASSEDLPRDTQYF.

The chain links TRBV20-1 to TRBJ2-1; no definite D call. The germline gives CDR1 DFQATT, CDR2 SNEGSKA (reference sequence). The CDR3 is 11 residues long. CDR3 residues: CRPKDYNEQFF. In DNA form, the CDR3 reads TGCAGGCCGAAGGACTACAATGAGCAGTTCTTC.

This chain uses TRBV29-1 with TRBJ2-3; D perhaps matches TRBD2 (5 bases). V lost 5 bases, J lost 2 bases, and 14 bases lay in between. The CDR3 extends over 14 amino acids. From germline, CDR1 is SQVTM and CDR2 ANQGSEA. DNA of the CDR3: TGCAGCGTTCTTGGCGGGCCCTACACAGATACGCAGTATTTT. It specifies CSVLGGPYTDTQYF.

The DNA for the CDR3 is TGCGCCAGCAGCTTGGTGGGATCCGGGAGCTCCTACGAGCAGTACTTC. Translation: CASSLVGSGSSYEQYF. The chain links TRBV5-1 to TRBJ2-7; tentatively, D is TRBD2 (6 bases). The CDR3 length is 16 residues. Germline CDR1 reads SGHRS; CDR2 reads YFSETQ. V shed 0 bases and J shed 0 bases, with 13 bases lying between them.

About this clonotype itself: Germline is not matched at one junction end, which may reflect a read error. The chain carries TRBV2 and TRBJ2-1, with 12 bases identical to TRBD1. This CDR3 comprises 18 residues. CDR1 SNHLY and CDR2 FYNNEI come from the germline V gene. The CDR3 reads CASRTYYDRDRGHGRLVF. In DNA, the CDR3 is TGTGCCAGCAGGACTTATTACGACCGGGACAGGGGGCACGGTCGCTTGGTCTTC. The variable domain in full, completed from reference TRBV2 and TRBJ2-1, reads EPEVTQTPSHQVTQMGQEVILRCVPISNHLYFYWYRQILGQKVEFLVSFYNNEISEKSEIFDDQFSVERPDGSNFTLKIRSTKLEDSAMYFCASRTYYDRDRGHGRLVFGPGTRLTVL.

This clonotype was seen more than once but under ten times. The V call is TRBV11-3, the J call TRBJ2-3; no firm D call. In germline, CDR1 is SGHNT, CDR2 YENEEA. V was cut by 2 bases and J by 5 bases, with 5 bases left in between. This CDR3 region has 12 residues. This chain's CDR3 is CASSLMGDTQYF. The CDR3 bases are TGTGCCAGCAGCTTAATGGGAGATACGCAGTATTTT.

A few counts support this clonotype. In DNA form, the CDR3 reads TGTGCCAGCAGTTACTCAACGACAGCGGACCGCACAGATACGCAGTATTTT. Its protein product is CASSYSTTADRTDTQYF. The rearrangement joins TRBV6-2 or TRBV6-3 to TRBJ2-3; TRBD1 or TRBD2 may be the D gene (5 bases each). The germline gives CDR1 MNHEY, CDR2 SVGEGT. There are 17 residues in the CDR3. V lost 0 bases to trimming and J lost 1 base, with 14 bases between them.

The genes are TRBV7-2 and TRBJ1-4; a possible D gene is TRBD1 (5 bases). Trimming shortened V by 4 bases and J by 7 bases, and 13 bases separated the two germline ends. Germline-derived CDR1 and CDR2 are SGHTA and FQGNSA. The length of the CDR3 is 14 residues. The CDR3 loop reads CASSSAGWSEKLFF. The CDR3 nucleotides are TGTGCCAGCAGCTCGGCAGGGTGGAGTGAAAAACTGTTTTTT. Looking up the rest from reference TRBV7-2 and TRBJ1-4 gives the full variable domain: GAGVSQSPSNKVTEKGKDVELRCDPISGHTALYWYRQSLGQGLEFLIYFQGNSAPDKSGLPSDRFSAERTGGSVSTLTIQRTQQEDSAVYLCASSSAGWSEKLFFGSGTQLSVL.

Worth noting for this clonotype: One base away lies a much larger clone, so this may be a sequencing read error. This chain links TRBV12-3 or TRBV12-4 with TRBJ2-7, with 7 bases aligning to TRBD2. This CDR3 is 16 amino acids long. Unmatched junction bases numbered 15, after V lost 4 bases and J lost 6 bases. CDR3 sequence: CASSSYHQRGTSEQYF. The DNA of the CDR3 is TGTGCCAGCAGTTCCTACCACCAGCGGGGAACCTCCGAGCAGTACTTC.

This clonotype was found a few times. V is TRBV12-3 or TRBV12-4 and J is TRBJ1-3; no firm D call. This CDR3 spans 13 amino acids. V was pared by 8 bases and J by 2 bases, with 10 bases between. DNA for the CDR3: TGTGCCAGCGAGGGAGGGCCTGGAAACACCATATATTTT. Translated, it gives CASEGGPGNTIYF.

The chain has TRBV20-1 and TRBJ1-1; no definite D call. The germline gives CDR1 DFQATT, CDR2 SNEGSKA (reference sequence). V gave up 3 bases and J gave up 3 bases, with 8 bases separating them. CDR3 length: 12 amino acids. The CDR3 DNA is TGCAGTGCTAGTCCCTGGGACACTGAAGCTTTCTTT. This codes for CSASPWDTEAFF.